This T cell receptor (beta chain) was profiled in a study of blood T cell repertoires in COVID-19. Study details: Sites in the United States, Italy and Spain provided acute and convalescent COVID-19 samples.

The CDR3 totals 13 residues. J gave up 5 bases and V 4 bases, and 3 bases lay outside the gene matches. Germline CDR1 reads MGHRA; CDR2 reads YSYEKL. Original analysis: The authors estimated nucleated cell counts from reference gene primer amplification. Clones were sequenced by immunoSEQ multiplex PCR, and TCRdb holds only the in-frame ones, with some missing. From that table come the V and J calls and clone size; the DNA was used to work out D and trimming. The table has just over 250,000 clones, about 85% seen once. The receptor was isolated from a man in his fifties or sixties who had recovered from COVID-19. The specimen sequenced was peripheral blood. V gene TRBV4-1 combines with J gene TRBJ1-2, with TRBD1 identical over 8 bases. The CDR3 is CASSPGQGYGYTF. The CDR3 nucleotides are TGCGCCAGCAGCCCCGGACAGGGATATGGCTACACCTTC.